This T cell receptor (beta chain) appears in the sequencing data of a study of cytomegalovirus exposure and HLA in healthy donors. Regarding the study as a whole: Accurate prediction of HLA-A and HLA-B alleles (for most subjects) was reportedly achieved from TCR beta sequences.

On this clone: Its antigen is currently unknown.

Trimming removed 2 bases from V and 14 bases from J, with 16 bases in between. Germline CDR1 and CDR2: MNHNY and SVGAGI (reference sequence). CDR3 length: 13 residues. Whereas donors were nominally healthy upon sampling, unrecorded immune exposures were probable. 60 Vbeta and 13 Jbeta primers were used in PCR. This table comes from immunoSEQ multiplex PCR, and its TCRdb copy is limited to in-frame clones, with some not included. The table has 100,000 or so clones, roughly four fifths seen once; the top ten hold around 3.2%. J is TRBJ1-5 and V is TRBV6-6, with D tentatively TRBD1 (6 bases). The source material was PBMCs. This receptor was taken from a man aged 25 to 40 in good health and CMV-seropositive. The CDR3 DNA sequence: TGTGCCAGCAGTTACACAGGGACCTCCTTCGAGCATTTT. It yields the protein CASSYTGTSFEHF.